Described below is a single T cell receptor beta chain sequence and its context. What it binds is not known. This CDR3 spans 17 amino acids. Per the germline V gene, CDR1 is LNHDA and CDR2 is SQIVND (reference sequence). Trimming removed 7 bases from V and 4 bases from J; junction bases left unmatched: 16. The data stem from a study of OX40 agonist ivuxolimab in advanced cancers. Study context: Three patients got partial responses; one had hepatocellular carcinoma and two had cutaneous melanoma. Overall study findings and caveats: Antigen specificity remained undetermined for the expanded peripheral T cells. There was clonal expansion of CD4+ and CD8+ blood T cells by week 6 at 0.1 to 3.0 mg/kg. In general, CD8+ T cells held more expanded clones than CD4+ did, on average.

The repertoire was sequenced with immunoSEQ multiplex PCR; TCRdb's copy has only in-frame clones and lacks some. The data contain about 37,000 clones, roughly 87% of them singletons. This TCR came from an adult with an advanced solid tumor such as melanoma, head and neck, liver or kidney cancer. The sample consisted of CD4+ or CD8+ T cells sorted from blood, taken in a trial of the OX40 agonist ivuxolimab. V and J are TRBV19 and TRBJ2-5; 9 bases are shared with TRBD2. The CDR3 loop reads CASKEEGVIAGVETQYF. The CDR3, as DNA: TGTGCCAGTAAAGAAGAGGGGGTAATAGCGGGGGTAGAGACCCAGTACTTC. The entire variable domain, with the rest obtained from reference TRBV19 and TRBJ2-5, is as follows: DGGITQSPKYLFRKEGQNVTLSCEQNLNHDAMYWYRQDPGQGLRLIYYSQIVNDFQKGDIAEGYSVSREKKESFPLTVTSAQKNPTAFYLCASKEEGVIAGVETQYFGPGTRLLVL.